This T cell receptor (beta chain) derives from a study of cytomegalovirus exposure and HLA in healthy donors. Researchers ran the PCR with 60 Vbeta and 13 Jbeta primers. TCRdb keeps only in-frame clones here, not all; method: immunoSEQ multiplex PCR. The repertoire consists of about 230,000 clones, with around 78% occurring once and the leading ten covering 0.45% to 0.5%. Losses at the gene ends were 1 base for V and 5 bases for J; bases not matched to a gene: 9. The CDR3 loop spans 17 amino acids. The germline CDR1 and CDR2 sequences are SEHNR and FQNEAQ (reference sequence). This sequence originates from a boy aged 5-17 years in good health and CMV-seronegative. The source material was PBMCs. This rearrangement joins TRBV7-9 to TRBJ2-5, with TRBD2 identical over 11 bases. CDR3 nucleotide sequence: TGTGCCAGCAGCTTAGGCGAACTAGCGGGAGTACAGGAGACCCAGTACTTC. Translation: CASSLGELAGVQETQYF.